These T cell receptor beta chains were read from a single sample in a study of T cells in Graves' hyperthyroidism and ophthalmopathy. One entry per CDR3 protein, called by TCRdb with MiXCR from the multiplex PCR reads. The sample lists approximately 610,000 distinct CDR3 sequences; approximately 14% were seen once. Sequenced: blood. These receptors originate from a woman aged 40-49 years with Graves' ophthalmopathy. Both conserved end residues are trimmed from each CDR3. The order of the fields is J gene, V gene, clone size, CDR3 protein. Size values are once, few and many counts, or a class for expanded clones, and some rows have none.

TRBJ1-1	TRBV7-3	many	ASSTDGSNTEAF
TRBJ1-1	TRBV15	many	ATSRLVNTEAF
TRBJ1-2	TRBV5-1	many	ASSFRDGDGYT
TRBJ1-2	TRBV7-9	many	ASSEMRANYGYT
TRBJ2-6	TRBV12-3/TRBV12-4	many	ASRDSSGANVLT
TRBJ2-5	TRBV12-3/TRBV12-4	many	ASSLRDRGRKTQY
TRBJ2-5	TRBV7-2	once	ASSLFLPGGETQY
TRBJ2-7	TRBV6-2/TRBV6-3	many	ASSPRDRGRTYEQY
TRBJ2-4	TRBV28	many	ASSASGGDLAKNIQY
TRBJ1-1	TRBV27	many	ASSLRGANTEAF
TRBJ1-1	TRBV27	many	ASRGDRGSTEAF
TRBJ1-1	TRBV13	many	ASSLGPDRVNTEAF
TRBJ2-7	TRBV27	many	ASTTPGRGEQY
TRBJ1-5	TRBV12-3/TRBV12-4	many	ASSLAARPSNQPQH
TRBJ1-1	TRBV28	many	ASRRQGLNTEAF
TRBJ2-6	TRBV28	many	ASSLKTGGGPGANVLT
TRBJ2-5	TRBV5-1	.	ASSVWTGQETQY
TRBJ2-5	TRBV20-1	many	SAREIQGGETQY
TRBJ2-7	TRBV15	many	ATSRQTGPSYEQY
TRBJ2-2	TRBV20-1	few	SAREPQGGLTGELF
TRBJ2-2	TRBV20-1	few	SATPSVTGELF
TRBJ2-7	TRBV6-5	.	ASSYPGQPLNEQY
TRBJ2-5	TRBV12-3/TRBV12-4	.	ASSLPGQYFQETQY
TRBJ1-1	TRBV4-1	.	ASSQEASPGEAF
TRBJ2-4	TRBV6-5	many	ASSASGTSAIQY
TRBJ2-2	TRBV20-1	many	SARDLGGGELF
TRBJ2-5	TRBV12-3/TRBV12-4	many	ASSSPGLAGGETQY
TRBJ1-2	TRBV2	.	ASSLLGEGRTGYT
TRBJ2-7	TRBV6-5	many	ASSSSGLAVSEQY
TRBJ2-7	TRBV15	.	ATSRDFGPLSSYEQY
TRBJ2-7	TRBV6-5	many	ASSYGAGNYEQY
TRBJ2-5	TRBV11-2	many	ASSRDEQETQY
TRBJ1-5	TRBV18	many	ASSLGDQPQH
TRBJ2-5	TRBV20-1	many	SARKTTVETQY
TRBJ2-7	TRBV12-3/TRBV12-4	many	ASSTYTYEQY
TRBJ2-5	TRBV20-1	few	SAPAGTSGRAGETQY
TRBJ2-5	TRBV6-1	once	ASTPGGSKY
TRBJ2-5	TRBV24-1	many	ATSDPSGIQETQY
TRBJ2-2	TRBV7-3	many	ASSFYGGELF
TRBJ1-1	TRBV19	few	ASSTREANTEAF
TRBJ1-2	TRBV12-3/TRBV12-4	many	ASSSRDGYT
TRBJ2-7	TRBV4-1	many	ASSQAGGGTYEQY
TRBJ2-5	TRBV5-1	many	ASSLLSASETQY
TRBJ2-5	TRBV28	many	ASSLSTRIETQY
TRBJ2-2	TRBV3-1	.	ASSRAGPNTGELF
TRBJ2-2	TRBV11-1	many	ASSLSLAVAGELF
TRBJ2-7	TRBV6-2/TRBV6-3	many	ASVGGEQY
TRBJ2-7	TRBV20-1	many	SAREASGSNSYEQY
TRBJ2-5	TRBV29-1	many	SVPTPSQETQY
TRBJ1-5	TRBV3-1	.	ASSQDRANQPQH
TRBJ1-3	TRBV7-3	.	ASAPTGGTSGNTIY
TRBJ2-5	TRBV7-2	many	ASSIPGRGETQY
TRBJ1-5	TRBV20-1	few	SARDQGFFNQPQH
TRBJ1-1	TRBV27	few	ASSFRRVNTEAF
TRBJ2-4	TRBV28	many	ASSSLVRGNIIQY